This is a list of T cell receptor beta chains from one sample in a study of breast tumors, draining lymph nodes, adjacent tissues. TCRdb re-called the multiplex PCR reads through MiXCR, storing one row per CDR3 protein. The data show about 52,000 distinct CDR3 sequences, roughly 40% seen once. Sequences were obtained from breast tumor tissue. The receptors shown here come from a female donor with breast cancer. Some clones in this sample may be carry-over from other donors' samples. Both conserved end residues are part of each CDR3. Fields, in order: CDR3 length, D gene, J gene, V gene, clone size, CDR3 protein, CDR3 DNA. D genes are given only for firm matches. The listing skips clone size in some rows; elsewhere it reads once, few, many or a size class.

len: 15
d_gene: .
j_gene: TRBJ2-3
v_gene: TRBV6-1
abundance: many
CDR3aa: CASSALGTDTDTQYF
CDR3nt: TGTGCCAGCAGTGCCTTGGGGACCGACACAGATACGCAGTATTTT

len: 17
d_gene: TRBD2
j_gene: TRBJ2-7
v_gene: TRBV28
abundance: .
CDR3aa: CASSPTFSGKLTYEQYF
CDR3nt: TGTGCCAGCAGCCCTACCTTTAGCGGGAAACTTACCTACGAGCAGTACTTC

len: 14
d_gene: .
j_gene: TRBJ2-7
v_gene: TRBV19
abundance: many
CDR3aa: CASSTGQYSYEQYF
CDR3nt: TGTGCCAGTAGTACAGGACAGTACAGCTACGAGCAGTACTTC

len: 14
d_gene: TRBD2
j_gene: TRBJ2-7
v_gene: TRBV5-1
abundance: many
CDR3aa: CASSPAGDFDEQYF
CDR3nt: TGCGCCAGCAGCCCAGCGGGAGATTTCGACGAGCAGTACTTC

len: 17
d_gene: TRBD1
j_gene: TRBJ2-7
v_gene: TRBV11-3
abundance: .
CDR3aa: CASSQQGKSLASYEQYF
CDR3nt: TGTGCCAGCAGCCAACAGGGGAAGTCGCTAGCCTCCTACGAGCAGTATTTC

len: 11
d_gene: .
j_gene: TRBJ1-4
v_gene: TRBV29-1
abundance: .
CDR3aa: CSAKGDEKLFF
CDR3nt: TGCAGCGCGAAGGGGGATGAAAAACTGTTTTTT

len: 14
d_gene: .
j_gene: TRBJ1-3
v_gene: TRBV6-1
abundance: many
CDR3aa: CARTTGYAGNTIYF
CDR3nt: TGTGCCAGGACTACAGGGTATGCTGGAAACACCATATATTTT

len: 15
d_gene: TRBD2
j_gene: TRBJ2-1
v_gene: TRBV20-1
abundance: .
CDR3aa: CSARVLAGVNNEQFF
CDR3nt: TGCAGTGCTAGAGTGCTAGCGGGAGTAAACAATGAGCAGTTCTTC

len: 15
d_gene: TRBD2
j_gene: TRBJ2-7
v_gene: TRBV30
abundance: many
CDR3aa: CAWSLAGGSTYEQYF
CDR3nt: TGTGCCTGGAGTCTAGCGGGAGGCTCTACCTACGAGCAGTACTTC

len: 14
d_gene: TRBD1
j_gene: TRBJ1-5
v_gene: TRBV24-1
abundance: many
CDR3aa: CATSHRQGDQPQHF
CDR3nt: TGTGCCACCAGTCACCGACAGGGGGATCAGCCCCAGCATTTT

len: 16
d_gene: TRBD2
j_gene: TRBJ2-1
v_gene: TRBV27
abundance: .
CDR3aa: CASSFSRVAGSGEQFF
CDR3nt: TGTGCCAGCAGTTTTAGTCGGGTAGCGGGAAGCGGTGAGCAGTTCTTC

len: 13
d_gene: .
j_gene: TRBJ2-3
v_gene: TRBV4-2
abundance: once
CDR3aa: CASSQWGRDTQYF
CDR3nt: TGTGCCAGCAGCCAATGGGGTCGAGATACGCAGTATTTT

len: 14
d_gene: TRBD2
j_gene: TRBJ2-5
v_gene: TRBV27
abundance: .
CDR3aa: CASSASGSKETQYF
CDR3nt: TGTGCCAGCAGTGCTAGCGGGAGCAAAGAGACCCAGTACTTC

len: 17
d_gene: TRBD2
j_gene: TRBJ2-5
v_gene: TRBV9
abundance: .
CDR3aa: CASSVVLAGGGSETQYF
CDR3nt: TGTGCCAGCAGCGTAGTACTAGCGGGAGGGGGCTCAGAGACCCAGTACTTC

len: 18
d_gene: .
j_gene: TRBJ1-6
v_gene: TRBV20-1
abundance: .
CDR3aa: CSATSGGLAGDLLETLHF
CDR3nt: TGCAGTGCTACGAGTGGGGGACTAGCGGGAGACCTCTTAGAGACCCTCCACTTT

len: 16
d_gene: .
j_gene: TRBJ1-4
v_gene: TRBV5-8
abundance: many
CDR3aa: CASSSTTGPNPGGLFF
CDR3nt: TGTGCCAGCAGCTCTACAACAGGGCCCAACCCCGGGGGACTGTTTTTT

len: 15
d_gene: .
j_gene: TRBJ2-3
v_gene: TRBV7-2
abundance: many
CDR3aa: CASSLASGGADTQYF
CDR3nt: TGTGCCAGCAGCTTAGCGTCGGGGGGCGCAGATACGCAGTATTTT

len: 18
d_gene: TRBD2
j_gene: TRBJ2-3
v_gene: TRBV29-1
abundance: .
CDR3aa: CSVGHQSIAGGDTDTQYF
CDR3nt: TGCAGCGTGGGACACCAATCCATAGCGGGAGGAGACACAGATACGCAGTATTTT

len: 13
d_gene: .
j_gene: TRBJ2-7
v_gene: TRBV9
abundance: many
CDR3aa: CASGGKSSYEQYF
CDR3nt: TGTGCCAGCGGGGGGAAGAGCTCCTACGAGCAGTACTTC

len: 15
d_gene: .
j_gene: TRBJ1-1
v_gene: TRBV25-1
abundance: .
CDR3aa: CASSEAQGYNTEAFF
CDR3nt: TGTGCCAGCAGTGAGGCCCAGGGCTATAACACTGAAGCTTTCTTT

len: 16
d_gene: .
j_gene: TRBJ1-4
v_gene: TRBV6-6
abundance: few
CDR3aa: CASREPGERYNEKLFF
CDR3nt: TGTGCCAGCAGGGAACCAGGGGAGAGGTACAATGAAAAACTGTTTTTT

len: 13
d_gene: .
j_gene: TRBJ1-2
v_gene: TRBV5-1
abundance: many
CDR3aa: CASSLTDNYGYTF
CDR3nt: TGCGCCAGCAGCCTGACAGACAACTATGGCTACACCTTC

len: 16
d_gene: .
j_gene: TRBJ2-2
v_gene: TRBV7-8
abundance: .
CDR3aa: CASSSGRGRRTGELFF
CDR3nt: TGTGCCAGCAGCTCCGGAAGGGGGAGACGGACCGGGGAGCTGTTTTTT

len: 16
d_gene: TRBD1
j_gene: TRBJ2-7
v_gene: TRBV5-8
abundance: many
CDR3aa: CASSLVAWDRTYEQYF
CDR3nt: TGTGCCAGCAGCTTGGTAGCGTGGGACAGGACCTACGAGCAGTACTTC

len: 14
d_gene: TRBD2
j_gene: TRBJ2-7
v_gene: TRBV4-1
abundance: many
CDR3aa: CASSQGTSAYEQYF
CDR3nt: TGCGCCAGCAGCCAGGGGACTAGCGCCTACGAGCAGTACTTC

len: 15
d_gene: .
j_gene: TRBJ1-6
v_gene: TRBV7-3
abundance: medium-sized
CDR3aa: CASSLEAVPRSPLHF
CDR3nt: TGTGCCAGCAGCTTAGAAGCAGTCCCTCGGTCACCCCTCCACTTT

len: 20
d_gene: .
j_gene: TRBJ2-5
v_gene: TRBV19
abundance: many
CDR3aa: CASSMNLTQKSRGRRETQYF
CDR3nt: TGTGCCAGTAGTATGAACCTGACCCAGAAGAGTCGGGGCCGCCGAGAGACCCAGTACTTC

len: 14
d_gene: TRBD1
j_gene: TRBJ2-7
v_gene: TRBV28
abundance: many
CDR3aa: CASSLGQGAYEQYF
CDR3nt: TGTGCCAGCAGTTTAGGACAGGGGGCCTACGAGCAGTACTTC

len: 14
d_gene: .
j_gene: TRBJ2-2
v_gene: TRBV24-1
abundance: medium-sized
CDR3aa: CATSDIFNTGELFF
CDR3nt: TGTGCCACCAGTGACATTTTCAACACCGGGGAGCTGTTTTTT

len: 14
d_gene: TRBD2
j_gene: TRBJ2-7
v_gene: TRBV20-1
abundance: .
CDR3aa: CSARVLAGSYEQYF
CDR3nt: TGCAGTGCTAGAGTACTAGCGGGATCCTACGAGCAGTACTTC

len: 18
d_gene: TRBD1
j_gene: TRBJ2-5
v_gene: TRBV19
abundance: .
CDR3aa: CASKFSGQGRWVKETQYF
CDR3nt: TGTGCCAGTAAATTTTCGGGACAGGGAAGGTGGGTCAAGGAGACCCAGTACTTC

len: 13
d_gene: .
j_gene: TRBJ2-1
v_gene: TRBV6-2/TRBV6-3
abundance: many
CDR3aa: CATVRSGDNEQFF
CDR3nt: TGTGCCACCGTTCGGTCAGGGGACAATGAGCAGTTCTTC

len: 15
d_gene: .
j_gene: TRBJ2-5
v_gene: TRBV5-6
abundance: .
CDR3aa: CASSRRLPTEETQYF
CDR3nt: TGTGCCAGCAGCCGTCGATTACCCACGGAGGAGACCCAGTACTTC

len: 11
d_gene: TRBD1
j_gene: TRBJ2-3
v_gene: TRBV29-1
abundance: .
CDR3aa: CSLGGADTQYF
CDR3nt: TGCAGCCTAGGGGGCGCAGATACGCAGTATTTT

len: 18
d_gene: TRBD1
j_gene: TRBJ1-1
v_gene: TRBV4-2
abundance: few
CDR3aa: CASSQARQSNRGLTEAFF
CDR3nt: TGTGCCAGCAGCCAAGCTCGCCAGTCTAACAGGGGGCTCACTGAAGCTTTCTTT

len: 15
d_gene: TRBD2
j_gene: TRBJ2-1
v_gene: TRBV19
abundance: many
CDR3aa: CASSLAVAGFNEQFF
CDR3nt: TGTGCCAGTAGCTTGGCCGTAGCGGGATTCAATGAGCAGTTCTTC

len: 14
d_gene: .
j_gene: TRBJ1-6
v_gene: TRBV5-1
abundance: many
CDR3aa: CASSTGEGNSPLHF
CDR3nt: TGCGCCAGCAGCACGGGAGAAGGGAATTCACCCCTCCACTTT

len: 14
d_gene: .
j_gene: TRBJ1-2
v_gene: TRBV3-1
abundance: many
CDR3aa: CASSQAVGSYGYTF
CDR3nt: TGTGCCAGCAGCCAAGCAGTTGGGTCCTATGGTTACACCTTC

len: 14
d_gene: TRBD1
j_gene: TRBJ1-3
v_gene: TRBV12-3/TRBV12-4
abundance: many
CDR3aa: CASRTGVAGNTIYF
CDR3nt: TGTGCCAGCAGGACAGGGGTGGCAGGAAACACCATATATTTT

len: 19
d_gene: .
j_gene: TRBJ2-2
v_gene: TRBV10-2
abundance: .
CDR3aa: CASSESRGRDYGYTGELFF
CDR3nt: TGCGCCAGCAGTGAGTCGAGGGGGCGGGACTATGGCTACACCGGGGAGCTGTTTTTT

len: 15
d_gene: TRBD1
j_gene: TRBJ2-3
v_gene: TRBV15
abundance: .
CDR3aa: CATDSGTGVTDTQYF
CDR3nt: TGTGCCACCGACAGCGGGACAGGGGTTACAGATACGCAGTATTTT

len: 16
d_gene: TRBD2
j_gene: TRBJ2-3
v_gene: TRBV7-9
abundance: .
CDR3aa: CAGSLGLAGVADTQYF
CDR3nt: TGTGCCGGCAGCTTAGGGCTGGCGGGAGTCGCAGATACGCAGTATTTT

len: 17
d_gene: TRBD1
j_gene: TRBJ2-3
v_gene: TRBV28
abundance: many
CDR3aa: CASSTRLPGQGVDTQYF
CDR3nt: TGTGCCAGCAGTACCAGACTACCGGGACAGGGGGTAGATACGCAGTATTTT

len: 15
d_gene: .
j_gene: TRBJ2-1
v_gene: TRBV20-1
abundance: .
CDR3aa: CSARTLATSSNEQFF
CDR3nt: TGCAGTGCCAGGACGCTAGCGACCTCCTCCAATGAGCAGTTCTTC

len: 15
d_gene: TRBD2
j_gene: TRBJ2-7
v_gene: TRBV7-8
abundance: many
CDR3aa: CASSLETGGPYEQYF
CDR3nt: TGTGCCAGCAGCTTAGAAACGGGAGGGCCGTACGAGCAGTACTTC

len: 13
d_gene: .
j_gene: TRBJ1-1
v_gene: TRBV7-3
abundance: many
CDR3aa: CASSGRANTEAFF
CDR3nt: TGTGCCAGCAGCGGAAGGGCGAACACTGAAGCTTTCTTT

len: 16
d_gene: .
j_gene: TRBJ1-1
v_gene: TRBV6-5
abundance: .
CDR3aa: CASSYSSGALDTEAFF
CDR3nt: TGTGCCAGCAGTTACTCTTCAGGAGCGCTTGACACTGAAGCTTTCTTT

len: 14
d_gene: TRBD1
j_gene: TRBJ1-1
v_gene: TRBV30
abundance: .
CDR3aa: CAWSVWDSNTEAFF
CDR3nt: TGTGCCTGGAGTGTTTGGGACAGCAACACTGAAGCTTTCTTT

len: 14
d_gene: TRBD2
j_gene: TRBJ2-3
v_gene: TRBV18
abundance: many
CDR3aa: CASSPSGSGNTQYF
CDR3nt: TGTGCCAGCTCACCTAGCGGGAGCGGGAATACGCAGTATTTT